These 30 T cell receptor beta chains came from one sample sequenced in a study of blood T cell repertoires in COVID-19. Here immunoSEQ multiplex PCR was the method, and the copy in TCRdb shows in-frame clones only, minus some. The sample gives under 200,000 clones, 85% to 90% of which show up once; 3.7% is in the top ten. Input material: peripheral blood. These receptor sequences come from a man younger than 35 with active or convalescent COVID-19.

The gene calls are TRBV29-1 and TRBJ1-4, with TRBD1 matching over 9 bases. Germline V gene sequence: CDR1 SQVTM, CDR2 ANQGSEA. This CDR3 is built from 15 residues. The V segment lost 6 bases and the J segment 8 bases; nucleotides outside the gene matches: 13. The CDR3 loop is CSVQPGTGIREKLFF. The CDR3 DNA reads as TGCAGCGTCCAGCCCGGGACAGGGATACGAGAAAAACTGTTTTTT.

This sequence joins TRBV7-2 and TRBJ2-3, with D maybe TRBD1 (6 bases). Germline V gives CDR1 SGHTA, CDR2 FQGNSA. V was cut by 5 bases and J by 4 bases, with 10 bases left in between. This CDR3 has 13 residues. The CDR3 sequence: CASSERQADTQYF. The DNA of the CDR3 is TGTGCCAGCAGCGAACGACAGGCAGATACGCAGTATTTT.

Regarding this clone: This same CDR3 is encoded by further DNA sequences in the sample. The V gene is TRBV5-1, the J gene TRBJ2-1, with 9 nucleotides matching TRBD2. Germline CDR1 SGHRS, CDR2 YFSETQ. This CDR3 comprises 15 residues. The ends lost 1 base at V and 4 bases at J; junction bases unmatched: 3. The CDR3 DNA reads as TGCGCCAGCAGCTTGAGTCTAGCGGGGTACAATGAGCAGTTCTTC. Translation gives CASSLSLAGYNEQFF.

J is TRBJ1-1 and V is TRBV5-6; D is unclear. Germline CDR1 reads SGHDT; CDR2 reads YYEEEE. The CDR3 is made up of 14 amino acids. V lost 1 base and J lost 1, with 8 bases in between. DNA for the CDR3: TGTGCCAGCAGCTTGCTCGCGGGGAACACTGAAGCTTTCTTT. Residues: CASSLLAGNTEAFF.

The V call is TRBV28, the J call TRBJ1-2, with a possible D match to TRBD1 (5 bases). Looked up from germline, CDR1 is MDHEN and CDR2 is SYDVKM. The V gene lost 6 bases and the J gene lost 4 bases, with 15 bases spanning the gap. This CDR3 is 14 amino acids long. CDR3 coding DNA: TGTGCCAGCAGCTCCGGGACTCTCATCTATGGCTACACCTTC. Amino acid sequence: CASSSGTLIYGYTF.

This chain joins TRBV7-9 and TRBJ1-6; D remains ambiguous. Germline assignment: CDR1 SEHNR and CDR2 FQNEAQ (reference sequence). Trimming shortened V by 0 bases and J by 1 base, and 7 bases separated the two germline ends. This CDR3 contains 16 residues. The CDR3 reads CASSLAGGSYNSPLHF. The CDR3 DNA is TGTGCCAGCAGCTTAGCGGGAGGGTCCTATAATTCACCCCTCCACTTT.

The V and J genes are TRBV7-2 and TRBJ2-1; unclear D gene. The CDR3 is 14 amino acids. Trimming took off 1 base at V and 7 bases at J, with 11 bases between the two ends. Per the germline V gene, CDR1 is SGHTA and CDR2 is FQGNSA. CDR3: CASSLGLTPNEQFF. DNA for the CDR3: TGTGCCAGCAGCTTAGGGCTCACACCAAATGAGCAGTTCTTC.

CDR3 loop: CASSQDTERYTEAFF. Here the CDR3 DNA reads TGCGCCAGCAGCCAAGACACCGAGAGATACACTGAAGCTTTCTTT. This chain connects TRBV4-3 to TRBJ1-1; D not resolved. This CDR3 has 15 residues. The germline V and J ends were trimmed by 0 bases and 3 bases, with 11 bases remaining between them. The V gene's germline CDR1 is LGHNA and CDR2 YSLEER.

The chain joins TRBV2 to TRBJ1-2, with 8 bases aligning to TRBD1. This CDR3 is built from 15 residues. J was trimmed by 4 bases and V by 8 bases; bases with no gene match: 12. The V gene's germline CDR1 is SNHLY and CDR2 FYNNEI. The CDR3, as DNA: TGTGCCAGCCGGGACAGGTTTCTGACTACCTATGGCTACACCTTC. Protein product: CASRDRFLTTYGYTF.

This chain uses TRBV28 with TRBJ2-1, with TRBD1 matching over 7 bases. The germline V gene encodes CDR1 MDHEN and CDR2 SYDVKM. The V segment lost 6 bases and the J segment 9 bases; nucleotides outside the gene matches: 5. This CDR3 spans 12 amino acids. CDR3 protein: CASRGGRGEQFF. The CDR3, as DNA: TGTGCCAGCAGAGGGGGCAGGGGTGAGCAGTTCTTC.

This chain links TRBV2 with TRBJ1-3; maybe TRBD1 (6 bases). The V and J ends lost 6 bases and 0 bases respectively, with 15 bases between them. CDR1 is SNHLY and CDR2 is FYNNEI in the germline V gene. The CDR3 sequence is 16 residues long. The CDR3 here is CASRANRAISGNTIYF. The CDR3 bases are TGTGCCAGCAGGGCCAACAGGGCTATCTCTGGAAACACCATATATTTT.

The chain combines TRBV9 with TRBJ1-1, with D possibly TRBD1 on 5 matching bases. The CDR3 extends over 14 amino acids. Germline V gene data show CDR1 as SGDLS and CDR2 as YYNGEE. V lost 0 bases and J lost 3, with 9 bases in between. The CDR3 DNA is TGTGCCAGCAGCGTAGAATCAGGGTACACTGAAGCTTTCTTT. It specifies CASSVESGYTEAFF.

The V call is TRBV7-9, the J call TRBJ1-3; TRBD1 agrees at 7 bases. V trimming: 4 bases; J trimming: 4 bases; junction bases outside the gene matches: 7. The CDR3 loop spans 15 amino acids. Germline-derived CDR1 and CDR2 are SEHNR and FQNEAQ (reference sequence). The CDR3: CASSSQGWRGNTIYF. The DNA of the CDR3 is TGTGCCAGCAGCTCACAGGGGTGGCGGGGAAACACCATATATTTT.

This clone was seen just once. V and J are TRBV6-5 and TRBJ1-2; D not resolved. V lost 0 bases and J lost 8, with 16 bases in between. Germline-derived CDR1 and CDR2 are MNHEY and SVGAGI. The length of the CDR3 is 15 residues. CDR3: CASSYSKISVGGYTF. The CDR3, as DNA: TGTGCCAGCAGTTACTCGAAGATATCAGTGGGCGGCTACACCTTC.

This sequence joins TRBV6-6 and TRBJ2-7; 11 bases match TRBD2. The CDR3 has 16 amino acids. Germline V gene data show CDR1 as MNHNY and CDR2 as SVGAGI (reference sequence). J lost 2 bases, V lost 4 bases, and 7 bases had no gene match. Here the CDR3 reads CASSFQTSGITYEQYF. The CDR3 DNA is TGTGCCAGCAGTTTCCAGACTAGCGGGATTACCTACGAGCAGTACTTC.

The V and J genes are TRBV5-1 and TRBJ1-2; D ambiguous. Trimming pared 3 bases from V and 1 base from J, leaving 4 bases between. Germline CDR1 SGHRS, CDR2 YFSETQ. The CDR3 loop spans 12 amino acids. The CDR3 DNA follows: TGCGCCAGCAGCTCCGTTAACTATGGCTACACCTTC. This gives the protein CASSSVNYGYTF.

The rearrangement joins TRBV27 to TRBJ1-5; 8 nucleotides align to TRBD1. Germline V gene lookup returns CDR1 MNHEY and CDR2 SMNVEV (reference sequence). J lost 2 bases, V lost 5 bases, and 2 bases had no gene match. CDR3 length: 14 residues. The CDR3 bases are TGTGCCAGCAGTCCGGGACAGGGCAATCAGCCCCAGCATTTT. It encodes CASSPGQGNQPQHF.

In DNA form, the CDR3 reads TGTGCCAGCTCCCCCTCCCAGGGGTCCTACAATGAGCAGTTCTTC. Its protein is CASSPSQGSYNEQFF. The chain links TRBV18 to TRBJ2-1; a weak D match, TRBD1 (6 bases). CDR1 and CDR2 (germline): KGHSH, LQKENI. The CDR3 runs 15 residues. V lost 6 bases, J lost 1 base, and 13 bases lay in between.

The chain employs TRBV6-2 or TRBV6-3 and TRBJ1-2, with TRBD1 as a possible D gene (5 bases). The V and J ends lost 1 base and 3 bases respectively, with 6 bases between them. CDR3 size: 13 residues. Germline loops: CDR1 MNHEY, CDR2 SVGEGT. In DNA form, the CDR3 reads TGTGCCAGCAGTTACTGGGGGGACTATGGCTACACCTTC. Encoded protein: CASSYWGDYGYTF.

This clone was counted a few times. The CDR3 spells CASSGDSIYGYTF. CDR3 sequence (DNA): TGTGCCAGCAGCGGGGACAGCATCTATGGCTACACCTTC. This chain joins TRBV7-9 and TRBJ1-2, with 7 bases that match TRBD1. This CDR3 region has 13 residues. The germline V gene has CDR1 SEHNR and CDR2 FQNEAQ (reference sequence). The V gene end was trimmed by 5 bases and the J gene end by 4 bases; junction bases not matched to a gene: 4. The variable domain in full, with the rest retrieved from reference TRBV7-9 and TRBJ1-2, is DTGVSQNPRHKITKRGQNVTFRCDPISEHNRLYWYRQTLGQGPEFLTYFQNEAQLEKSRLLSDRFSAERPKGSFSTLEIQRTEQGDSAMYLCASSGDSIYGYTFGSGTRLTVV.

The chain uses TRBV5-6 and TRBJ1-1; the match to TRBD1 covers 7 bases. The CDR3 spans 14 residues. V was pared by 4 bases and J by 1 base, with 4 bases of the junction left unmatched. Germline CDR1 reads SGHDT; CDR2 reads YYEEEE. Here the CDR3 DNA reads TGTGCCAGCAGCGCCGGGACAGCGAACACTGAAGCTTTCTTT. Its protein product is CASSAGTANTEAFF.

The CDR3 here is CASSLQVSQSGELFF. CDR3 nucleotides: TGCGCCAGCAGCTTGCAGGTATCGCAGTCCGGGGAGCTGTTTTTT. The genes are TRBV5-1 and TRBJ2-2, with unresolved D. The V and J ends lost 1 base and 6 bases respectively, with 13 bases between them. CDR3 length equals 15 residues. Germline loops: CDR1 SGHRS, CDR2 YFSETQ.

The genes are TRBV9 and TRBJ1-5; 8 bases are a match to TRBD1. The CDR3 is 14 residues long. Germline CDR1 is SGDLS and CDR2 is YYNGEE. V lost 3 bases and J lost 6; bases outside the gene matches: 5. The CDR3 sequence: CASSETGDSQPQHF. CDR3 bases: TGTGCCAGCAGCGAGACAGGGGATTCTCAGCCCCAGCATTTT.

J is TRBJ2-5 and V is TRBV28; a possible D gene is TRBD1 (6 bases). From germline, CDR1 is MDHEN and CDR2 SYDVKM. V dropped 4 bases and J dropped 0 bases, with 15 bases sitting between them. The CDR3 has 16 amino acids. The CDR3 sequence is CASSWMRQADQETQYF. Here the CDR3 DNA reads TGTGCCAGCAGTTGGATGAGACAGGCAGACCAAGAGACCCAGTACTTC.

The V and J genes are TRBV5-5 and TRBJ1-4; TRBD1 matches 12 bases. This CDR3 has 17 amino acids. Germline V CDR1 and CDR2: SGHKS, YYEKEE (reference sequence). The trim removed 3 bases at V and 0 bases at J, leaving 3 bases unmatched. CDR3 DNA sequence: TGTGCCAGCAGCTGGGGGACAGGGGGCACAACTAATGAAAAACTGTTTTTT. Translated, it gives CASSWGTGGTTNEKLFF.

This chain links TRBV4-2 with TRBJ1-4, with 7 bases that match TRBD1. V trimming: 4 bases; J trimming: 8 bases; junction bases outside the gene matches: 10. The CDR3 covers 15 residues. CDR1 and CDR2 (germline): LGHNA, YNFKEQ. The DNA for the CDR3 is TGTGCCAGCAGCCGCACGAGGGGACAGTTCGAAAAACTGTTTTTT. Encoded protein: CASSRTRGQFEKLFF.

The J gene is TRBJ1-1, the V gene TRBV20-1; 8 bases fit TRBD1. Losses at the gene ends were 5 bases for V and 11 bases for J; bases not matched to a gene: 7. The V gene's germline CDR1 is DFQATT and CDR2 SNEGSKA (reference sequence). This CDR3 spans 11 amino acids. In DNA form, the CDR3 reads TGCAGTGCTTCATGGGACAGGCCGGCTTTCTTT. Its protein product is CSASWDRPAFF.

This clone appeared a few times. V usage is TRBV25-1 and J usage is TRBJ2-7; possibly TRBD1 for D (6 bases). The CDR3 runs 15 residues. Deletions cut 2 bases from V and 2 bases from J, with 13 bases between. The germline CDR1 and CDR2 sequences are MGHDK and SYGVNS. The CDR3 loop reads CASSEITGKPYEQYV. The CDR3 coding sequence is TGTGCCAGCAGTGAAATCACAGGGAAACCCTACGAGCAGTACGTC.

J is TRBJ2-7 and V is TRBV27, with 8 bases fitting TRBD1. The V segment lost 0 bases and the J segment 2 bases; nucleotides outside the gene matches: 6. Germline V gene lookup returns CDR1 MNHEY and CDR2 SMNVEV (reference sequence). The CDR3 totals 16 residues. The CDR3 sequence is CASSLSAGGRPYEQYF. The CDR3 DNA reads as TGTGCCAGCAGTTTATCCGCAGGGGGCCGGCCCTACGAGCAGTACTTC.

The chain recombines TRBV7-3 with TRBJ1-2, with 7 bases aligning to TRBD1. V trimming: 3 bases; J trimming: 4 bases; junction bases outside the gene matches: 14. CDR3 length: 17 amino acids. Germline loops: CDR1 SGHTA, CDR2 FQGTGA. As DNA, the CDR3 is TGTGCCAGCAGCTTGGTGTCGGGCACAGGGGTTTCCTATGGCTACACCTTC. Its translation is CASSLVSGTGVSYGYTF.